The 4 T cell receptor beta chains presented below share a single source sample, sequenced in a study of blood T cell repertoires in COVID-19. Produced via immunoSEQ multiplex PCR; TCRdb's table is partial and in-frame only. Of some 210,000 clones listed, around 88% are singletons. Sequencing was carried out using peripheral blood. The receptors derive from a man aged 45-60 years with active or convalescent COVID-19.

The CDR3 DNA is TGCGCCAGCAGCTTGCCGGTCGACACCGGGGAGCTGTTTTTT. Translated: CASSLPVDTGELFF. The gene calls are TRBV5-1 and TRBJ2-2; D remains unclear. The CDR3 sequence is 14 residues long. Germline assignment: CDR1 SGHRS and CDR2 YFSETQ. V lost 1 base to trimming and J lost 3 bases, with 7 bases between them.

This chain links TRBV20-1 with TRBJ2-7; D not resolved. V lost 3 bases, J lost 0 bases, and 6 bases lay in between. Germline CDR1 DFQATT, CDR2 SNEGSKA (reference sequence). CDR3 size: 12 residues. The CDR3 is CSASGSSYEQYF. The CDR3 nucleotides are TGCAGTGCTAGTGGCAGCTCCTACGAGCAGTACTTC.

This chain connects TRBV19 to TRBJ1-4, with D hard to call. The V gene lost 4 bases and the J gene lost 8 bases, with 11 bases spanning the gap. Looked up from germline, CDR1 is LNHDA and CDR2 is SQIVND (reference sequence). This CDR3 region has 13 residues. For the CDR3, the DNA is TGTGCCAGTAGTAACCCTTACGAGGAAAAACTGTTTTTT. Amino acid sequence: CASSNPYEEKLFF.

This rearrangement joins TRBV11-3 to TRBJ1-3, with a possible D match to TRBD1 (5 bases). There are 13 residues in the CDR3. Trimming shortened V by 3 bases and J by 3 bases, and 6 bases separated the two germline ends. Looked up from germline, CDR1 is SGHNT and CDR2 is YENEEA. CDR3 sequence reads: CASSFGGGNTIYF. The CDR3 DNA reads as TGTGCCAGCAGCTTCGGGGGTGGAAACACCATATATTTT.